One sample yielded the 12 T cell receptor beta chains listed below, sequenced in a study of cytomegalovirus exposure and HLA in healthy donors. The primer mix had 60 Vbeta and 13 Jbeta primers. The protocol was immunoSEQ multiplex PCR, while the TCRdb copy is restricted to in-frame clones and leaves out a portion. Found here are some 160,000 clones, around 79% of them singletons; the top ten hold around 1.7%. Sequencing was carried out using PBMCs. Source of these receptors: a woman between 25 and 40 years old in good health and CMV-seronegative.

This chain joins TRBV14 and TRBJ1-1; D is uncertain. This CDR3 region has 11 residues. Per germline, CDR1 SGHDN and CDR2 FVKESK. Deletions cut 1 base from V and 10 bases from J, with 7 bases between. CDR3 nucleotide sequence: TGTGCCAGCAGCCAAGGTCCCCGAGCTTTCTTT. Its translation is CASSQGPRAFF.

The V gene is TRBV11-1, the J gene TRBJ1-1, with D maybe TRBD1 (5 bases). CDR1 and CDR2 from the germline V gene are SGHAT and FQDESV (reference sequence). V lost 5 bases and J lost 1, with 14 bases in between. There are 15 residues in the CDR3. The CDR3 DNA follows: TGTGCCAGCAGCCGCCGTGCAGGGCCGAACACTGAAGCTTTCTTT. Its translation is CASSRRAGPNTEAFF.

Here the CDR3 DNA reads TGTGCCAGCAGGTCCAGGACAGAACGGTACGAGCAGTACTTC. Protein: CASRSRTERYEQYF. The rearrangement joins TRBV6-1 to TRBJ2-7, with a possible D match to TRBD1 (6 bases). CDR1 is MNHNS, CDR2 SASEGT, per germline. Trimming removed 6 bases at V and 4 bases at J, with 16 bases between. This CDR3 has 14 amino acids.

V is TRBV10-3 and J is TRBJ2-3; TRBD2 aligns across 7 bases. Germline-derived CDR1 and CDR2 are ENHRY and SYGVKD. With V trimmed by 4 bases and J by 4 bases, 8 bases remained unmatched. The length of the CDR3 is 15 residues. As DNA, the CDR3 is TGTGCCATCAGTGGCCCGGTGACTAGCCCAGATACGCAGTATTTT. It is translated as CAISGPVTSPDTQYF.

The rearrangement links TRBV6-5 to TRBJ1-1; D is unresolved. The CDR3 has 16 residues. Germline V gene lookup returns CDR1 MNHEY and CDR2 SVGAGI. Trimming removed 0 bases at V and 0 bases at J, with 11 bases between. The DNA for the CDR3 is TGTGCCAGCAGTTACTCCCAGGCCCGGATGAACACTGAAGCTTTCTTT. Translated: CASSYSQARMNTEAFF.

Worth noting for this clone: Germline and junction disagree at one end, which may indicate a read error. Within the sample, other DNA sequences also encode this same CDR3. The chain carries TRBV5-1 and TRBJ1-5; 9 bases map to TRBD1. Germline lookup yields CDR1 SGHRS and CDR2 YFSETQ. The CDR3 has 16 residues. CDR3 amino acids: CASSLGSGTGNQPQHF. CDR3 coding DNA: TGCGCCAGCAGTTTGGGATCCGGGACAGGGAATCAGCCCCAGCATTTT.

CDR3 in amino acids: CASSLGAGEGGSPLHF. The CDR3 DNA reads TGCGCCAGCAGCTTGGGGGCGGGAGAAGGGGGTTCACCCCTCCACTTT. The chain is built from TRBV5-1 and TRBJ1-6, with D perhaps matching TRBD1 (6 bases). There are 16 residues in the CDR3. From germline, CDR1 is SGHRS and CDR2 YFSETQ. Trimming shortened V by 0 bases and J by 9 bases, and 16 bases separated the two germline ends.

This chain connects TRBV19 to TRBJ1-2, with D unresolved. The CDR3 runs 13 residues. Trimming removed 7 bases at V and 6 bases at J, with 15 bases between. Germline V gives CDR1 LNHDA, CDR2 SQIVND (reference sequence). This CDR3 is CASNSGNFNGYTF. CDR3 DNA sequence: TGTGCCAGTAATTCCGGGAACTTCAATGGCTACACCTTC.

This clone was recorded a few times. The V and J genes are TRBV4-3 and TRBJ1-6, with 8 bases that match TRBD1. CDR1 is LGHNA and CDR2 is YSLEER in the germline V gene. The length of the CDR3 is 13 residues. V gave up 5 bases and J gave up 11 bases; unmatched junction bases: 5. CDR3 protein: CASSTGQGAPLHF. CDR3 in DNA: TGCGCCAGCAGCACCGGACAGGGCGCACCCCTCCACTTT.

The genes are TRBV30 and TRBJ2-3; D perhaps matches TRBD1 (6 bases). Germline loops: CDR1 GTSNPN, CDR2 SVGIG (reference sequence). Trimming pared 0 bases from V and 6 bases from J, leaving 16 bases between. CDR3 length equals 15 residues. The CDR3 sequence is CAWSVLGQGKDTQYF. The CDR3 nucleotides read TGTGCCTGGAGTGTACTAGGGCAGGGGAAGGATACGCAGTATTTT.

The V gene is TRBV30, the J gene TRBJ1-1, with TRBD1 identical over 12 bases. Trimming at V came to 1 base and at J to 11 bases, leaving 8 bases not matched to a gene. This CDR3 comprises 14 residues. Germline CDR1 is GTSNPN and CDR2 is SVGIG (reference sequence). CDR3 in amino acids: CAWSGDRGRPMAFF. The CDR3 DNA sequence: TGTGCCTGGAGTGGGGACAGGGGGCGGCCAATGGCTTTCTTT.

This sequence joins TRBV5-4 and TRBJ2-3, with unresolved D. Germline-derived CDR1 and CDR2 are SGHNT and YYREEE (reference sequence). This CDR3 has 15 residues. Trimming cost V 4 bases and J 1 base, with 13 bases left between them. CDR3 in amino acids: CASSPFMAGTDTQYF. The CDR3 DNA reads TGTGCCAGCAGCCCCTTTATGGCGGGCACAGATACGCAGTATTTT.